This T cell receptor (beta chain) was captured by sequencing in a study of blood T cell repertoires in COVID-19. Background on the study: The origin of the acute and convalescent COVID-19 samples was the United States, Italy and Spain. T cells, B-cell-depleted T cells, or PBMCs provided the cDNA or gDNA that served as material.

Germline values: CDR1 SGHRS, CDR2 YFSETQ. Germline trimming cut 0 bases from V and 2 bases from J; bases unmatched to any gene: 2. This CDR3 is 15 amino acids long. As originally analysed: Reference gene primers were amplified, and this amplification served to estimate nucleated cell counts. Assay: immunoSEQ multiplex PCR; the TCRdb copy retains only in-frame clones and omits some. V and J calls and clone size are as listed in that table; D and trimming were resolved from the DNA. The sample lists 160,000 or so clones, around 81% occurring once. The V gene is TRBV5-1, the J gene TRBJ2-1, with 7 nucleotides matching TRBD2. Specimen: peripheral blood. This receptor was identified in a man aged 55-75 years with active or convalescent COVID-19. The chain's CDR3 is CASSLDLAAYNEQFF. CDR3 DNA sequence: TGCGCCAGCAGCTTGGATCTAGCGGCCTACAATGAGCAGTTCTTC.